The 8 T cell receptor beta chains reported below all come from one sample, sequenced in a study of CD8+ T cells in alopecia areata. Sequencing templates came from extracted RNA that was reverse transcribed into cDNA. Profiled with immunoSEQ multiplex PCR; TCRdb holds only in-frame clones, not every one. The repertoire has 100,000 to 150,000 clones, roughly 57% of them found once; the top ten carry around 5.4%. The sample's treatment: oral pan-JAK inhibitor, 5-10 mg twice daily. The input for sequencing was CD4+ T cells sorted from blood, taken at week 4, from a patient treated with tofacitinib. The receptor set was obtained from a human donor with alopecia areata.

V usage is TRBV15 and J usage is TRBJ2-5; 8 nucleotides align to TRBD1. In germline, CDR1 is LNHNV, CDR2 YYDKDF (reference sequence). The ends lost 3 bases at V and 5 bases at J; junction bases unmatched: 8. The CDR3 sequence is 15 residues long. CDR3 sequence: CATSRGQVVGETQYF. The CDR3 nucleotides are TGTGCCACCAGCAGGGGACAGGTGGTCGGTGAGACCCAGTACTTC.

The chain couples TRBV30 to TRBJ1-3; D unresolved. This CDR3 region has 14 residues. Trimming cost V 0 bases and J 0 bases, with 6 bases left between them. Germline V CDR1 and CDR2: GTSNPN, SVGIG (reference sequence). CDR3 coding DNA: TGTGCCTGGAGTGTCTCTCGCTCTGGAAACACCATATATTTT. The encoded protein is CAWSVSRSGNTIYF.

This clone appeared once. V is TRBV5-6 and J is TRBJ2-3; D may be TRBD1 or TRBD2 (6 bases each). Germline V lookup: CDR1 SGHDT, CDR2 YYEEEE. This CDR3 has 14 amino acids. V was cut by 7 bases and J by 0 bases, with 12 bases left in between. Here the CDR3 reads CASSRGLSTDTQYF. CDR3 bases: TGTGCCAGCTCTCGGGGGCTGAGCACAGATACGCAGTATTTT.

This chain uses TRBV5-1 with TRBJ1-1; perhaps TRBD1 as D (5 bases). The germline CDR1 and CDR2 sequences are SGHRS and YFSETQ. The V and J ends lost 4 bases and 1 base respectively, with 11 bases between them. The length of the CDR3 is 14 residues. CDR3 coding DNA: TGCGCCAGCAGCCCAGGGCGGGGGAACACTGAAGCTTTCTTT. Its protein product is CASSPGRGNTEAFF.

The chain recombines TRBV25-1 with TRBJ2-1; TRBD2 matches at 13 bases. Germline CDR1 is MGHDK and CDR2 is SYGVNS. This CDR3 has 16 amino acids. V was clipped by 6 bases and J by 10 bases; unmatched bases: 12. CDR3 DNA sequence: TGTGCCAGCAGCGACATAGGACTAGCGGGAGTAGGAGAGCAGTTCTTC. Translation: CASSDIGLAGVGEQFF.

A few counts support this clone. The rearrangement uses TRBV28 and TRBJ1-5, with a possible D match to TRBD1 (5 bases). V lost 5 bases, J lost 2 bases, and 13 bases lay in between. This CDR3 is built from 15 residues. Germline-derived CDR1 and CDR2 are MDHEN and SYDVKM. This CDR3 reads CASSAGSGGNQPQHF. Here the CDR3 DNA reads TGTGCCAGCAGTGCCGGGTCGGGGGGCAATCAGCCCCAGCATTTT. Together with reference TRBV28 and TRBJ1-5, the CDR3 gives the full variable domain: DVKVTQSSRYLVKRTGEKVFLECVQDMDHENMFWYRQDPGLGLRLIYFSYDVKMKEKGDIPEGYSVSREKKERFSLILESASTNQTSMYLCASSAGSGGNQPQHFGDGTRLSIL.

This clone was recorded a few times. V usage is TRBV7-7 and J usage is TRBJ2-1; 8 nucleotides match TRBD1. V was clipped by 5 bases and J by 4 bases; unmatched bases: 10. This CDR3 contains 16 residues. CDR1 is SSHAT and CDR2 is FNYEAQ in the germline V gene (reference sequence). CDR3 DNA: TGTGCCAGCAGCCCCTCCGGACAGGGTCCATACAATGAGCAGTTCTTC. Protein: CASSPSGQGPYNEQFF.

The chain uses TRBV11-2 and TRBJ2-2; D is unclear. Looked up from germline, CDR1 is SGHAT and CDR2 is FQNNGV. The CDR3 has 11 amino acids. Trimming removed 4 bases at V and 6 bases at J, with 3 bases between. The CDR3 spells CASSSAGELFF. As DNA, the CDR3 is TGTGCCAGCAGCTCCGCCGGGGAGCTGTTTTTT.